What follows are 25 T cell receptor beta chains derived from one specimen sequenced in a study of long-term antiretroviral therapy in people with HIV. At the survey level, the v3.0 immunoSEQ assay was run. Repertoires were generated with immunoSEQ multiplex PCR, while TCRdb's copy carries only in-frame clones and drops some. The sample shows about 23,000 clones, roughly 80% of them seen only once. Here the sequenced sample was unsorted PBMCs, taken 0.4 years after starting antiretroviral therapy. These receptors all stem from a man aged 45-60 years with HIV.

This clone was seen a single time. The chain employs TRBV27 and TRBJ1-1; D remains ambiguous. Trimming shortened V by 3 bases and J by 4 bases, and 9 bases separated the two germline ends. This CDR3 is 13 amino acids long. Germline V gene lookup returns CDR1 MNHEY and CDR2 SMNVEV (reference sequence). The CDR3 spells CASSFGTGTEAFF. As DNA, the CDR3 is TGTGCCAGCAGTTTTGGCACGGGCACTGAAGCTTTCTTT.

The chain combines TRBV15 with TRBJ1-1; D gene unclear. The V gene lost 0 bases and the J gene lost 5 bases, with 10 bases spanning the gap. This CDR3 region has 14 residues. Germline CDR1 reads LNHNV; CDR2 reads YYDKDF (reference sequence). The CDR3 reads CATSRDSDRTEAFF. The CDR3 nucleotides read TGTGCCACCAGCAGAGATTCTGATCGGACTGAAGCTTTCTTT.

The V and J genes are TRBV4-1 and TRBJ2-2; 8 bases fit TRBD2. CDR3 length equals 17 residues. J was trimmed by 7 bases and V by 1 base; bases with no gene match: 11. Germline V CDR1 and CDR2: MGHRA, YSYEKL. Here the CDR3 reads CASSQASGGLSIGELFF. The DNA of the CDR3 is TGCGCCAGCAGCCAAGCCTCGGGGGGGCTCTCCATCGGGGAGCTGTTTTTT.

This rearrangement joins TRBV6-6 to TRBJ2-7; possibly TRBD1 for D (5 bases). Per germline, CDR1 MNHNY and CDR2 SVGAGI (reference sequence). V was shortened by 6 bases and J by 7 bases, with 22 bases between the two germline ends. The CDR3 is 15 residues long. The CDR3 bases are TGTGCCAGCAGCCTTATTATAGGACAAACTTCGGAGCAGTACTTC. It specifies CASSLIIGQTSEQYF.

The rearrangement joins TRBV9 to TRBJ2-5; 9 bases line up with TRBD2. The J segment lost 5 bases and the V segment lost 4 bases, leaving 9 bases of the junction unmatched. This CDR3 is 15 amino acids long. Germline assignment: CDR1 SGDLS and CDR2 YYNGEE. The CDR3 coding sequence is TGTGCCAGCAGCCCCTTAGCGGGGGCCCGCGAGACCCAGTACTTC. Protein: CASSPLAGARETQYF.

The genes are TRBV18 and TRBJ1-1; tentatively, D is TRBD1 (5 bases). CDR1 and CDR2 (germline): KGHSH, LQKENI. CDR3 length: 16 amino acids. Deletions cut 1 base from V and 0 bases from J, with 12 bases between. The CDR3 here is CASSPRGGGVNTEAFF. The CDR3 DNA is TGTGCCAGCTCACCACGGGGGGGTGGAGTGAACACTGAAGCTTTCTTT.

This clone was counted between two and nine times. The rearrangement uses TRBV7-2 and TRBJ1-2; tentative D call: TRBD1 (5 bases). There are 13 residues in the CDR3. Trimming took 1 base from V and 4 from J, leaving 7 bases between them. The germline gives CDR1 SGHTA, CDR2 FQGNSA. The CDR3 here is CASSLETGYGYTF. CDR3 bases: TGTGCCAGCAGCTTAGAAACAGGCTATGGCTACACCTTC.

The J gene is TRBJ2-7, the V gene TRBV4-1, with 7 positions matching TRBD2. Trimming at V came to 0 bases and at J to 0 bases, leaving 2 bases not matched to a gene. Germline V gene data show CDR1 as MGHRA and CDR2 as YSYEKL. The length of the CDR3 is 15 residues. The CDR3 nucleotides read TGCGCCAGCAGCCAAGAAGCGGGGTCCTCCTACGAGCAGTACTTC. It is translated as CASSQEAGSSYEQYF.

This chain joins TRBV5-4 and TRBJ2-5, with D uncertain. This CDR3 has 15 amino acids. V dropped 1 base and J dropped 0 bases, with 10 bases sitting between them. The V gene's germline CDR1 is SGHNT and CDR2 YYREEE (reference sequence). The CDR3 loop reads CASSLRRKDQETQYF. CDR3 DNA sequence: TGTGCCAGCAGCTTGAGAAGAAAAGACCAAGAGACCCAGTACTTC. Full variable domain (rest looked up from reference TRBV5-4 and TRBJ2-5): ETGVTQSPTHLIKTRGQQVTLRCSSQSGHNTVSWYQQALGQGPQFIFQYYREEENGRGNFPPRFSGLQFPNYSSELNVNALELDDSALYLCASSLRRKDQETQYFGPGTRLLVL.

The chain links TRBV9 to TRBJ2-3; possibly TRBD1 for D (5 bases). The CDR3 has 16 amino acids. Trimming pared 0 bases from V and 2 bases from J, leaving 13 bases between. CDR1 is SGDLS and CDR2 is YYNGEE in the germline V gene. The CDR3 DNA reads as TGTGCCAGCAGCGTAGGGACAAGCCCTGACACAGATACGCAGTATTTT. It is translated as CASSVGTSPDTDTQYF.

The chain employs TRBV6-1 and TRBJ2-1; 13 nucleotides agree with TRBD2. Germline CDR1 MNHNS, CDR2 SASEGT. The length of the CDR3 is 17 residues. V lost 3 bases and J lost 3; bases outside the gene matches: 5. This CDR3 reads CASSDLRLAGGYNEQFF. The CDR3 coding sequence is TGTGCCAGCAGTGACCTTAGACTAGCGGGGGGCTACAATGAGCAGTTCTTC.

This clone was picked up a small number of times. The chain couples TRBV4-1 to TRBJ1-3; D not resolved. With 8 bases removed from V and 0 bases from J, the gap between germline ends came to 8 bases. Germline V gives CDR1 MGHRA, CDR2 YSYEKL. This CDR3 has 13 residues. CDR3 loop: CASAPYSGNTIYF. In nucleotides, the CDR3 is TGCGCCAGCGCACCCTACTCTGGAAACACCATATATTTT.

This chain links TRBV7-2 with TRBJ2-2; D unresolved. Trimming cost V 1 base and J 4 bases, with 4 bases left between them. This CDR3 comprises 13 residues. CDR1 and CDR2 from the germline V gene are SGHTA and FQGNSA. DNA for the CDR3: TGTGCCAGCAGCTTAGAGGCCACCGGGGAGCTGTTTTTT. Protein: CASSLEATGELFF.

The rearrangement uses TRBV7-6 and TRBJ1-4, with a tentative D call TRBD1 (5 bases). This CDR3 has 15 residues. The ends were cut back, 5 bases at V and 3 bases at J, with 13 bases in the middle. Germline lookup yields CDR1 SGHVS and CDR2 FNYEAQ. The CDR3 coding sequence is TGTGCCAGCAGCGTAAGAGGGGCACCTAATGAAAAACTGTTTTTT. Translating it yields CASSVRGAPNEKLFF. Together with reference TRBV7-6 and TRBJ1-4, the CDR3 gives the full variable domain: GAGVSQSPRYKVTKRGQDVALRCDPISGHVSLYWYRQALGQGPEFLTYFNYEAQQDKSGLPNDRFSAERPEGSISTLTIQRTEQRDSAMYRCASSVRGAPNEKLFFGSGTQLSVL.

V usage is TRBV7-8 and J usage is TRBJ2-7, with 7 bases aligning to TRBD1. The CDR3 runs 16 residues. Germline-derived CDR1 and CDR2 are SGHVS and FQNEAQ. The ends lost 1 base at V and 2 bases at J; junction bases unmatched: 8. The CDR3, as DNA: TGTGCCAGCAGCTTAGGAGCGACAGGGATCCCCTACGAGCAGTACTTC. Its translation: CASSLGATGIPYEQYF.

This rearrangement joins TRBV18 to TRBJ1-2, with no clear D. This CDR3 spans 14 amino acids. Between the trimmed V and J ends, which lost 4 bases and 4 bases, there was a span of 13 bases. Looked up from germline, CDR1 is KGHSH and CDR2 is LQKENI. CDR3 region: CASSQAAEGYGYTF. The DNA of the CDR3 is TGTGCCAGCTCACAAGCCGCCGAGGGCTATGGCTACACCTTC.

V and J are TRBV11-2 and TRBJ2-1; 10 bases align to TRBD2. From germline, CDR1 is SGHAT and CDR2 FQNNGV. The CDR3 length is 15 residues. After removal of 2 bases from V and 6 bases from J, the junction contained 4 bases not matched to a gene. Here the CDR3 reads CASSLTSGVANEQFF. CDR3 in DNA: TGTGCCAGCAGCTTAACTAGCGGGGTGGCCAATGAGCAGTTCTTC.

In nucleotides, the CDR3 is TGCGCCAGCAGCCCCTCGCCCTTAGCGGGGGGTACAGATACGCAGTATTTT. Its protein product is CASSPSPLAGGTDTQYF. The chain uses TRBV4-1 and TRBJ2-3, with 10 positions matching TRBD2. J lost 3 bases, V lost 4 bases, and 10 bases had no gene match. The CDR3 extends over 17 amino acids. Germline-derived CDR1 and CDR2 are MGHRA and YSYEKL.

The rearrangement uses TRBV28 and TRBJ2-3, with TRBD1 matching 9 bases. The CDR3 has 14 residues. Germline values: CDR1 MDHEN, CDR2 SYDVKM. V shed 3 bases and J 7 bases; nucleotides not matched to a gene: 5. Here the CDR3 reads CASSLGQGAYTQYF. CDR3 bases: TGTGCCAGCAGTTTGGGACAGGGCGCCTATACGCAGTATTTT.

The rearrangement joins TRBV29-1 to TRBJ2-5; TRBD1 is a possible D gene (6 bases). Germline V gene data show CDR1 as SQVTM and CDR2 as ANQGSEA. V dropped 5 bases and J dropped 2 bases, with 21 bases sitting between them. The CDR3 spans 16 residues. The CDR3 region is CSVFMDRQHQQETQYF. The CDR3, as DNA: TGCAGCGTTTTCATGGACAGACAACACCAACAAGAGACCCAGTACTTC.

The chain carries TRBV27 and TRBJ2-7; D is possibly TRBD1 (6 bases). The CDR3 runs to 18 residues. V was pared by 0 bases and J by 0 bases, with 18 bases between. In germline, CDR1 is MNHEY, CDR2 SMNVEV (reference sequence). The CDR3 region has the DNA TGTGCCAGCAGTTTATCAGGGACACTCTTTACATTCTCCTACGAGCAGTACTTC. Translation: CASSLSGTLFTFSYEQYF.

This chain links TRBV19 with TRBJ1-1, with D possibly being TRBD1 (6 bases). With 3 bases removed from V and 1 base from J, the gap between germline ends came to 6 bases. The CDR3 covers 13 residues. Germline assignment: CDR1 LNHDA and CDR2 SQIVND (reference sequence). CDR3: CASSMDRNTEAFF. The CDR3 nucleotides read TGTGCCAGTAGTATGGACAGGAACACTGAAGCTTTCTTT.

This clone appeared once. V is TRBV6-6 and J is TRBJ1-2; D is possibly TRBD1 (5 bases). V lost 2 bases, J lost 5 bases, and 12 bases lay in between. The CDR3 length is 14 residues. Germline-derived CDR1 and CDR2 are MNHNY and SVGAGI (reference sequence). The CDR3, as DNA: TGTGCCAGCAGTTACGGCGACAGAAGTTATGGCTACACCTTC. This sequence encodes CASSYGDRSYGYTF.

The chain carries TRBV29-1 and TRBJ1-5; 9 bases map to TRBD1. V lost 7 bases to trimming and J lost 6 bases; unmatched junction nucleotides: 7. The CDR3 length is 13 residues. Looked up from germline, CDR1 is SQVTM and CDR2 is ANQGSEA. The CDR3 here is CSAGRGQGQPQHF. The CDR3 DNA reads as TGCAGCGCCGGAAGGGGACAGGGTCAGCCCCAGCATTTT.

CDR3 sequence reads: CASSVGGGGDTIYF. The CDR3 DNA reads TGTGCCAGCAGCGTAGGGGGCGGGGGTGACACCATATATTTT. The chain carries TRBV9 and TRBJ1-3; D is perhaps TRBD1 (5 bases). Germline assignment: CDR1 SGDLS and CDR2 YYNGEE. The germline V and J ends were trimmed by 0 bases and 8 bases, with 12 bases remaining between them. CDR3 length equals 14 residues.